Following are 5 T cell receptor beta chains from one sample sequenced in a study of blood T cell repertoires in COVID-19 (dated by TCRdb to the early 2020s). Libraries came from the immunoSEQ multiplex PCR assay. Held by TCRdb, this immuneACCESS table contains in-frame sequences only and omits some clones. Under half of the omission traces to an unresolved V gene where checked; the cause of the rest is unknown. Present in this sample are about 68,000 clones, 65% to 90% of which were seen just once. The ten top clones hold approximately 1.5% of the sample. Sequenced sample: peripheral blood. The receptors originated from a woman aged 60 to 75 with acute or convalescent COVID-19.

This chain links TRBV2 with TRBJ2-7, with 7 bases fitting TRBD1. Trimming removed 2 bases from V and 9 bases from J; junction bases left unmatched: 10. Germline V gene lookup returns CDR1 SNHLY and CDR2 FYNNEI. The CDR3 sequence is 14 residues long. The CDR3 here is CASSELGQSEAQYF. The CDR3 bases are TGTGCCAGCAGTGAATTGGGACAGAGCGAGGCGCAGTACTTC.

The V and J genes are TRBV19 and TRBJ2-2; a possible D gene is TRBD2 (5 bases). CDR1 LNHDA and CDR2 SQIVND come from the germline V gene (reference sequence). The CDR3 covers 14 residues. V shed 10 bases and J shed 0 bases, with 12 bases lying between them. CDR3 bases: TGTGCCACAAAAGCGGCAACGAACACCGGGGAGCTGTTTTTT. Translation: CATKAATNTGELFF.

The chain is built from TRBV21-1 and TRBJ1-1. TRBV21-1 is annotated as a pseudogene. The CDR3 is 13 amino acids. CDR3 residues: CAIPRGRNTEAFF. The CDR3 DNA reads as TGTGCCATCCCCCGGGGGAGGAACACTGAAGCTTTCTTT.

The V call is TRBV29-1, the J call TRBJ2-2; the D gene is possibly TRBD1 (6 bases). The V end lost 6 bases, the J end lost 4 bases, and 18 bases lay between the germline ends. This CDR3 comprises 15 residues. Germline CDR1 reads SQVTM; CDR2 reads ANQGSEA. The DNA for the CDR3 is TGCAGCGTCGCCTCAGGGGAACTAAGCACCGGGGAGCTGTTTTTT. Translation gives CSVASGELSTGELFF.

The chain links TRBV6-5 to TRBJ2-7; 9 bases map to TRBD2. Germline V gene lookup returns CDR1 MNHEY and CDR2 SVGAGI. V trimming: 7 bases; J trimming: 3 bases; junction bases outside the gene matches: 10. The CDR3 covers 15 residues. The CDR3, as DNA: TGTGCCAGCAAGGGACTAGCTACCGCAAACTACGAGCAGTACTTC. Protein: CASKGLATANYEQYF.